This entry concerns a single T cell receptor beta chain. Its target is not known. Clones were sequenced by immunoSEQ multiplex PCR, and TCRdb holds only the in-frame ones, with some missing. Of about 83,000 clones listed, 85% to 95% are singletons. V was shortened by 7 bases and J by 7 bases, with 16 bases between the two germline ends. The CDR3 consists of 13 residues. The record originates from a study of T cell responses to AZD1222 COVID-19 vaccine. Points from the study as a whole: Only a handful of AZD1222 recipients, several in all, had baseline seropositivity. Distributed over spike, vaccine-associated CD4 TCRs predominated at 160-218 and 743-854.

The clonotype originates from an adult who received the AZD1222 COVID-19 vaccine. Sequencing used peripheral blood, obtained 28 days after the second AZD1222 dose. The chain carries TRBV12-3 or TRBV12-4 and TRBJ2-5; TRBD1 or TRBD2 may be the D gene (5 bases each). CDR3: CASILVGEGTQYF. In nucleotides, the CDR3 is TGTGCCAGCATCCTCGTGGGGGAAGGGACCCAGTACTTC.